A selection of T cell receptor beta chains follows, all from one sample in a study of T cells after yellow fever vaccination. One entry per CDR3 protein, called by TCRdb with MiXCR from the 5' RACE reads. The sample lists hundreds of thousands of distinct CDR3 sequences, around a fifth occurring once. Sequenced material: PBMCs, taken roughly 20 days after the first yellow fever vaccination. All receptors derive from a man between 18 and 29 years old who received the YFV17D yellow fever vaccine. The CDR3 runs from the conserved cysteine through the conserved F or W. The D gene is left open where the match is weak. Size is stated for part of the rows, as once, few or many counts, or as a class when the clone is expanded.

V,length,J,size,D,DNA,CDR3
TRBV7-9,16,TRBJ1-1,.,.,TGTGCCAGCAGCTTAGCCCCCGGCAACGGGGTTACTGAAGCTTTCTTT,CASSLAPGNGVTEAFF
TRBV7-2,14,TRBJ2-1,once,.,TGTGCCAGCAGCTTACCCCCCTCATTAAATGAGCAGTTCTTC,CASSLPPSLNEQFF
TRBV4-3,16,TRBJ1-1,.,.,TGCGCCAGCAGCCAAGAGATTTGGGGGCGGGTCACTGAAGCTTTCTTT,CASSQEIWGRVTEAFF
TRBV7-9,16,TRBJ2-1,.,.,TGTGCCAGCACCCGAGGTGGGGGGGCGTTAATCAATGAGCAGTTCTTC,CASTRGGGALINEQFF
TRBV4-2,14,TRBJ2-3,.,.,TGTGCCAGCAGCCCTCCACAGACTACAGATACGCAGTATTTT,CASSPPQTTDTQYF
TRBV7-9,14,TRBJ2-5,few,.,TGTGCCAGCAGCCGCCGGCAGGGGCTAGAGACCCAGTACTTC,CASSRRQGLETQYF
TRBV7-2,14,TRBJ2-5,many,.,TGTGCCAGCAGCCCTAGACTAGGGGCGGAGACCCAGTACTTC,CASSPRLGAETQYF
TRBV6-5,14,TRBJ1-1,few,.,TGTGCCAGCAGTTACACGTTGACTGCTGATGAAGCTTTCTTT,CASSYTLTADEAFF
TRBV29-1,13,TRBJ2-4,.,TRBD2,TGCAGCGTTTCAGCGGGGGGGCAGGACATTCAGTACTTC,CSVSAGGQDIQYF
TRBV2,14,TRBJ2-3,.,.,TGTGCCAGCAGCCAAGAGGATAGCACAGATACGCAGTATTTT,CASSQEDSTDTQYF
TRBV20-1,14,TRBJ1-2,many,.,TGCAGTGCTAGAGCAGGGCCAACTAACTATGGCTACACCTTC,CSARAGPTNYGYTF
TRBV6-5,14,TRBJ1-3,.,.,TGTGCCAGCAGTTCCCTTGAGTCTGGAAACACCATATATTTT,CASSSLESGNTIYF
TRBV18,16,TRBJ2-6,.,.,TGTGCCAGCTCATCGCGACCCGACTCTGGGGCCAACGTCCTGACTTTC,CASSSRPDSGANVLTF
TRBV12-3/TRBV12-4,13,TRBJ2-5,few,.,TGTGCCAGCAGTTTGTGGACCCAAGAGACCCAGTACTTC,CASSLWTQETQYF
TRBV20-1,13,TRBJ1-4,many,.,TGCAGTGCTAAGGGGGGTCCCAATGAAAAACTGTTTTTT,CSAKGGPNEKLFF
TRBV7-2,15,TRBJ2-5,few,.,TGTGCCAGCAGACTTGCAGGGACGGAGCAAGAGACCCAGTACTTC,CASRLAGTEQETQYF
TRBV12-3/TRBV12-4,15,TRBJ1-2,few,.,TGTGCCAGCAGTTTAGCGGGACGGTGGAACTATGGCTACACCTTC,CASSLAGRWNYGYTF
TRBV7-2,15,TRBJ1-1,few,TRBD1,TGTGCCAGCAGTTCAGGGGGGGCGGCGAACACTGAAGCTTTCTTT,CASSSGGAANTEAFF
TRBV6-2/TRBV6-3,14,TRBJ2-1,.,.,TGTGCCAGCAGCCCCCGGGGGTACTACAATGAGCAGTTCTTC,CASSPRGYYNEQFF
TRBV14,13,TRBJ1-5,.,.,TGTGCCAGCAGCCCCAGCCTAAATCAGCCCCAGCATTTT,CASSPSLNQPQHF
TRBV5-1,12,TRBJ1-5,few,.,TGCGCCAGCAGCTTTTCGCGGGAACCCCAGCATTTT,CASSFSREPQHF
TRBV7-6,14,TRBJ2-7,few,.,TGTGCCAGCAGCTTATTTGCTGAATCCTACGAGCAGTACTTC,CASSLFAESYEQYF